This TCR beta chain was found in a study of shared clonotypes between healthy human individuals. Selected positively for CCR7 and CD45RO-negative, naive CD8 cells excluded terminally differentiated effector memory CD45RA+ cells. Several immunoSEQ plates held equal portions of the genomic DNA taken from each subset. TCRdb's copy holds only in-frame clones and misses some; the assay was immunoSEQ multiplex PCR. Of some 600,000 clones detected, roughly 96% appear once; the ten largest clones hold less than 0.12%. V lost 1 base and J 0 bases, leaving 10 bases between the germline ends. CDR1 and CDR2 (germline): MDHEN, SYDVKM. CDR3 length equals 15 residues.

The chain recombines TRBV28 with TRBJ2-7; D may be TRBD1 or TRBD2 (5 bases each). Sequenced material: naive CD8+ T cells sorted from blood. This sequence was found in a woman in her 30s in good health. The CDR3: CASSLSGPSSYEQYF. The DNA of the CDR3 is TGTGCCAGCAGTTTATCGGGGCCCAGCTCCTACGAGCAGTACTTC. Complete variable domain (other parts from reference TRBV28 and TRBJ2-7): DVKVTQSSRYLVKRTGEKVFLECVQDMDHENMFWYRQDPGLGLRLIYFSYDVKMKEKGDIPEGYSVSREKKERFSLILESASTNQTSMYLCASSLSGPSSYEQYFGPGTRLTVT.